The 16 T cell receptor beta chains reported below all come from one sample, sequenced in a study of CD8+ T cells in alopecia areata. Once RNA had been extracted, it was reverse transcribed into cDNA to act as the sequencing template. Clones were read by immunoSEQ multiplex PCR, and TCRdb kept only the in-frame ones, dropping some. The table lists about 150,000 clones, 45% to 55% of them singletons, with approximately 20% in the top ten. The material sequenced was CD8+ T cells sorted from blood, taken at week 0. These receptors were obtained from a human donor with alopecia areata.

This sequence joins TRBV29-1 and TRBJ2-1; no firm D call. The CDR3 spans 13 residues. V was cut by 2 bases and J by 0 bases, with 5 bases left in between. Germline V gives CDR1 SQVTM, CDR2 ANQGSEA. In DNA, the CDR3 is TGCAGCGTTGAACAGAGCTCCTACAATGAGCAGTTCTTC. It is translated as CSVEQSSYNEQFF.

The chain combines TRBV27 with TRBJ2-2; 7 nucleotides line up with TRBD1. This CDR3 region has 17 residues. CDR1 and CDR2 from the germline V gene are MNHEY and SMNVEV (reference sequence). The V segment lost 6 bases and the J segment 1 base; nucleotides outside the gene matches: 11. The CDR3 spells CASRPPYRGENTGELFF. The CDR3, as DNA: TGTGCCAGCAGGCCTCCCTACAGGGGTGAGAACACCGGGGAGCTGTTTTTT.

This clone turned up a few times. The CDR3 spells CASSQEQITDEKLFF. DNA for the CDR3: TGTGCCAGCAGCCAAGAGCAGATAACAGATGAAAAACTGTTTTTT. This chain uses TRBV7-2 with TRBJ1-4, with no clear D. The germline V and J ends were trimmed by 5 bases and 6 bases, with 16 bases remaining between them. The V gene's germline CDR1 is SGHTA and CDR2 FQGNSA. This CDR3 has 15 amino acids.

The chain employs TRBV29-1 and TRBJ2-7; TRBD1 aligns across 7 bases. Germline-derived CDR1 and CDR2 are SQVTM and ANQGSEA. The CDR3 contains 13 residues. V shed 6 bases and J 2 bases; nucleotides not matched to a gene: 7. CDR3 DNA: TGCAGCGTGCAGGGACAGCTGACCTACGAGCAGTACTTC. This encodes CSVQGQLTYEQYF.

The chain has TRBV27 and TRBJ2-3, with TRBD2 identical over 11 bases. CDR3 length: 18 residues. V was clipped by 2 bases and J by 1 base; unmatched bases: 8. Germline values: CDR1 MNHEY, CDR2 SMNVEV (reference sequence). The DNA of the CDR3 is TGTGCCAGCAGTTTAAGGATAGCGGGGGGGCCCGGCACAGATACGCAGTATTTT. Its protein product is CASSLRIAGGPGTDTQYF.

V usage is TRBV4-1 and J usage is TRBJ1-2; 8 positions agree with TRBD1. This CDR3 region has 14 residues. Germline V gene lookup returns CDR1 MGHRA and CDR2 YSYEKL. Trimming at V came to 2 bases and at J to 7 bases, leaving 6 bases not matched to a gene. This CDR3 is CASSQPSGGAGYTF. The CDR3 DNA reads as TGCGCCAGCAGCCAACCTTCAGGGGGCGCTGGCTACACCTTC.

Turning to this clone: This likely stems from a read error, as it lies one base from a far larger clone. Additional DNA sequences in this sample encode the identical CDR3. For the CDR3, the DNA is TGTGCCAGCAGCCAAACGGCAGGGAGGCATGGCTACACCTTC. Translating it yields CASSQTAGRHGYTF. The J gene is TRBJ1-2, the V gene TRBV9; D is perhaps TRBD1 (5 bases). Trimming removed 4 bases at V and 6 bases at J, with 16 bases between. Germline CDR1 reads SGDLS; CDR2 reads YYNGEE. This CDR3 region has 14 residues.

In nucleotides, the CDR3 is TGCGCCAGCAGCCAAGATCTAGATACGCAGTATTTT. Translation gives CASSQDLDTQYF. The chain recombines TRBV4-3 with TRBJ2-3; D is unclear. Trimming took off 0 bases at V and 5 bases at J, with 3 bases between the two ends. The CDR3 is 12 amino acids. Per the germline V gene, CDR1 is LGHNA and CDR2 is YSLEER.

This clone was seen a handful of times. This chain joins TRBV29-1 and TRBJ1-1; possibly TRBD1 for D (5 bases). The CDR3 contains 11 residues. V was clipped by 6 bases and J by 6 bases, with 11 bases between them. Germline V gives CDR1 SQVTM, CDR2 ANQGSEA. The CDR3 nucleotides read TGCAGCGTATCGGGGGGTGCTGAAGCTTTCTTT. This translates into CSVSGGAEAFF.

This chain connects TRBV30 to TRBJ1-1; possible D gene TRBD1, 6 bases. Germline CDR1 reads GTSNPN; CDR2 reads SVGIG (reference sequence). V shed 2 bases and J shed 4 bases, with 11 bases lying between them. The CDR3 sequence is 13 residues long. The CDR3 nucleotides are TGTGCCTGGAGTCAGGGGACGACCACTGAAGCTTTCTTT. This encodes CAWSQGTTTEAFF. The full variable domain, rest sourced from reference TRBV30 and TRBJ1-1, is SQTIHQWPATLVQPVGSPLSLECTVEGTSNPNLYWYRQAAGRGLQLLFYSVGIGQISSEVPQNLSASRPQDRQFILSSKKLLLSDSGFYLCAWSQGTTTEAFFGQGTRLTVV.

The chain is built from TRBV5-6 and TRBJ1-1, with D tentatively TRBD1 (5 bases). Trimming pared 6 bases from V and 7 bases from J, leaving 13 bases between. CDR3 length equals 12 residues. Germline CDR1 and CDR2: SGHDT and YYEEEE. CDR3 DNA sequence: TGTGCCAGCACCCAGGGTTACCTTGAAGCTTTCTTT. Protein sequence: CASTQGYLEAFF.

The rearrangement uses TRBV13 and TRBJ2-3; possible D gene TRBD2, 6 bases. Germline V CDR1 and CDR2: PRHDT, FYEKMQ (reference sequence). Trimming stripped 3 bases from V and 9 bases from J, with 13 bases between. The CDR3 is 13 amino acids. The CDR3 bases are TGTGCCAGCAGCTTTGGGAGGTGGGGAACGCAGTATTTT. Its translation is CASSFGRWGTQYF.

The chain is built from TRBV7-2 and TRBJ2-1; 9 nucleotides line up with TRBD2. CDR1 is SGHTA, CDR2 FQGNSA, per germline. The ends lost 5 bases at V and 7 bases at J; junction bases unmatched: 12. The CDR3 contains 16 residues. The CDR3 DNA reads TGTGCCAGCAGCCCAGACCTAGCGGGGAGTTGGAATGAGCAGTTCTTC. Its translation is CASSPDLAGSWNEQFF.

The chain links TRBV13 to TRBJ1-2; D might be TRBD1 (6 bases). Trimming took off 6 bases at V and 4 bases at J, with 21 bases between the two ends. Germline lookup yields CDR1 PRHDT and CDR2 FYEKMQ (reference sequence). The CDR3 spans 16 residues. CDR3 in amino acids: CASSGPLTGARYGYTF. CDR3 nucleotides: TGTGCCAGCAGTGGTCCCCTCACGGGGGCCCGCTATGGCTACACCTTC.

The J gene is TRBJ2-3, the V gene TRBV4-3; TRBD1 agrees at 9 bases. This CDR3 has 17 residues. Unmatched junction bases numbered 7, after V lost 0 bases and J lost 3 bases. CDR1 is LGHNA, CDR2 YSLEER, per germline. The CDR3 region is CASSQDPGQGVTDTQYF. CDR3 bases: TGCGCCAGCAGCCAAGACCCGGGACAGGGAGTGACAGATACGCAGTATTTT.

This clone was recorded a few times. This chain connects TRBV10-2 to TRBJ2-5; 10 bases fit TRBD2. The V segment lost 3 bases and the J segment 1 base; nucleotides outside the gene matches: 2. The germline gives CDR1 WSHSY, CDR2 SAAADI. The CDR3 consists of 15 residues. In nucleotides, the CDR3 is TGCGCCAGCAGTGATCCTAGCGGGGGCCAAGAGACCCAGTACTTC. Translation: CASSDPSGGQETQYF.